The source of this TCR beta chain is a study of cytomegalovirus exposure and HLA in healthy donors. Study findings and constraints: A later look showed TCR association rates differing by HLA locus, highest for DRB1 and lowest for HLA-C. Specificity of three CMV-associated chains for CMV antigens was verified in vitro.

With respect to this clone: What it binds is unknown.

The PCR had 60 Vbeta and 13 Jbeta primers. Study processing details: In a later analysis, approximately 80 million unique TCR beta chains included roughly 11 million shared by two or more donors. Assay used: immunoSEQ multiplex PCR; TCRdb lists only in-frame clones, some missing. The DNA was the basis for D and trimming; V, J and clone size are from that table. This sample's clone table lists 100,000 to 150,000 clones. Sequencing used PBMCs. The clonotype comes from a man aged 18 to 29 in good health and CMV-seronegative.

In nucleotides, the CDR3 is TGTGCCAGCAGCTTGGGGACAGGGACTTTTTCACCCCTCCACTTT. The encoded protein is CASSLGTGTFSPLHF. J is TRBJ1-6 and V is TRBV5-6; TRBD1 matches 8 bases. J gave up 9 bases and V 0 bases, and 5 bases lay outside the gene matches. The CDR3 consists of 15 residues. Germline V CDR1 and CDR2: SGHDT, YYEEEE.